The entry below describes one T cell receptor beta chain. Its antigen remains unidentified. This sample is part of a study of T cell responses to AZD1222 COVID-19 vaccine. Notes on the study in general: Spike-specific TCRs gained breadth and depth after people received two AZD1222 doses. Dominant at 160-218 and 743-854, vaccine-associated CD4 TCRs also spanned spike.

Germline CDR1 reads SGHKS; CDR2 reads YYEKEE (reference sequence). The CDR3 is 14 residues long. V lost 1 base and J lost 10, with 15 bases in between. Profiled with immunoSEQ multiplex PCR; TCRdb holds only in-frame clones, not every one. The top ten hold approximately 5% of the sample, which has more than 80,000 clones, approximately 87% seen once. This receptor was obtained from an adult in good health. This sequence joins TRBV5-5 and TRBJ2-1; either TRBD1 or TRBD2 may supply D (5 bases each). This specimen consisted of peripheral blood, obtained on day 0 of AZD1222 vaccination. DNA for the CDR3: TGTGCCAGCAGCTTGCCAGGGACCGGCCTAGAGCAGTTCTTC. Translated: CASSLPGTGLEQFF.